This record concerns one T cell receptor beta chain sequence. This sample was included in a study of T cell changes during pregnancy in multiple sclerosis. Some clones are missing from TCRdb's copy, which holds only in-frame ones; the method was immunoSEQ multiplex PCR. This sample has roughly 100,000 clones, with roughly 92% found just once. V was shortened by 7 bases and J by 4 bases, with 12 bases between the two germline ends. The germline CDR1 and CDR2 sequences are SGHDT and YYEEEE. The CDR3 contains 13 residues. The TCR sequence derives from a female donor with multiple sclerosis, enrolled in a pregnancy study. The J gene is TRBJ1-3, the V gene TRBV5-6, with D possibly being TRBD1 (5 bases). Material: peripheral blood, obtained after pregnancy. In DNA, the CDR3 is TGTGCCAGCGCCGGGGGGTCCGGAAACACCATATATTTT. Protein: CASAGGSGNTIYF.